This TCR beta chain comes out of a study of T cells after yellow fever vaccination. Notes on the study in general: The study re-detected most primary-vaccination clones after the booster (approximately 97% CD4, roughly 90% CD8).

For this clonotype: Its antigen is unidentified.

The TCR cDNA carried a universal primer site and UMIs from 5'RACE template switching. MiXCR was run by TCRdb on the 5' RACE reads, yielding one entry per CDR3 protein. Of approximately 330,000 distinct CDR3 sequences in the sample, roughly 3.9% were seen once. The CDR3 is 14 residues long. The V and J ends lost 4 bases and 2 bases respectively, with 12 bases between them. The material was PBMCs, obtained 5 days after the yellow fever booster vaccination. The chain joins TRBV12-3 or TRBV12-4 to TRBJ2-7; tentative D call: TRBD1 (7 bases). The receptor comes from a man between 18 and 29 years old who received the YFV17D yellow fever vaccine. Here the CDR3 reads CASSSGDRAYEQYF. CDR3 DNA sequence: TGTGCCAGCAGTTCGGGAGACAGGGCCTACGAGCAGTACTTC.